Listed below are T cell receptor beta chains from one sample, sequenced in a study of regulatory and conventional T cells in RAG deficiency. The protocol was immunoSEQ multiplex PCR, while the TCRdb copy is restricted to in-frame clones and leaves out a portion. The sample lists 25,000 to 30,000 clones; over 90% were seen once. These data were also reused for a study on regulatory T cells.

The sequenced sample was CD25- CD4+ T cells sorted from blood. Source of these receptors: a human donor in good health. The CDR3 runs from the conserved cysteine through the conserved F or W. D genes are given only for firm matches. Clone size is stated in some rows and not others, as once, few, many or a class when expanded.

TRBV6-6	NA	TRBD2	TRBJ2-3	TGTGCCAGCAGGACTAGCGTCAGCACAGATACGCAGTATTTT	CASRTSVSTDTQYF
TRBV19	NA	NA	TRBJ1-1	TGTGCCAGTAGTATAGGGGGGGGCGGGAAGGCTGAAGCTTTCTTT	CASSIGGGGKAEAFF
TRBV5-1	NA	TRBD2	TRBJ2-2	TGCGCCAGTCGGGCGGGGGGGTCAATCACCGGGGAGCTGTTTTTT	CASRAGGSITGELFF
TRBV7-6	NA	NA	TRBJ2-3	TGTGCCAGCAGCTCTGAAGTTTACCGGGATACGCAGTATTTT	CASSSEVYRDTQYF
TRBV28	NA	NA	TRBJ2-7	TGTGCCAGCAGTTTCCCTGGGCAGGATTACTCCTACGAGCAGTACTTC	CASSFPGQDYSYEQYF
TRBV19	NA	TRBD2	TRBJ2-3	TGTGCCAGTAGCCGGACTAGTCTAGCTCCTGGCACAGATACGCAGTATTTT	CASSRTSLAPGTDTQYF
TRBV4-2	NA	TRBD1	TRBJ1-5	TGTGCCAGCAGCCAAGGACAGGGGAAGCATTTT	CASSQGQGKHF
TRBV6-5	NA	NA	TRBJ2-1	TGTGCCAGCAGTTACTCGAGAGACATTTACAATGAGCAGTTCTTC	CASSYSRDIYNEQFF
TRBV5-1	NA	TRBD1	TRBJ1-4	TGCGCCAGCAGCTTGGGGGACAGGGGGCGCGGATACTGGAATGAAAAACTGTTTTTT	CASSLGDRGRGYWNEKLFF
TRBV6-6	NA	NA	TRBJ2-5	TGTGCCAGCAGCCAAAGGGGACAAGAGACCCAGTACTTC	CASSQRGQETQYF
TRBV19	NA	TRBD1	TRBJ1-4	TGTGCCAGTAGTATAGACAAGACAGGGAAAGGCGAAAAACTGTTTTTT	CASSIDKTGKGEKLFF
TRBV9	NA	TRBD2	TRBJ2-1	TGTGCCAGCAGCCTAAGCGGGGGACGCTCCTACAATGAGCAGTTCTTC	CASSLSGGRSYNEQFF
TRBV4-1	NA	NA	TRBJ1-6	TGCGCCAGCAGCCCCTTGGGACTGCTGAATTCCCCCCTCCACTTT	CASSPLGLLNSPLHF
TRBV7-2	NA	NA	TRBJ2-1	TGTGCCAGCAGCTTAAGACCGGGGGTGACGGATTACAATGAGCAGTTCTTC	CASSLRPGVTDYNEQFF
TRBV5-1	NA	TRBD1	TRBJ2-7	TGCGCCAGCAGCCACGGACAGGGCCCCTACGAGCAGTACTTC	CASSHGQGPYEQYF
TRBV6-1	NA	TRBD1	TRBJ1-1	TGTGCCAGCGTCCGGGACAGGGGCGCGATCACTGAAGCTTTCTTT	CASVRDRGAITEAFF
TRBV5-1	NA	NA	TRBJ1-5	TGCGCCAGCAGACGGGACACCGCCCAGGGCCAGCCCCAGCATTTT	CASRRDTAQGQPQHF
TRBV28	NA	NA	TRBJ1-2	TGTGCCAGGGAGGGGATAGGCACTAACTATGGCTACACCTTC	CAREGIGTNYGYTF
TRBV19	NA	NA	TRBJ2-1	TGTGCCAGTAGTATAGATGGCTCGTACAATGAGCAGTTCTTC	CASSIDGSYNEQFF
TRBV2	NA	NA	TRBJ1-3	TGTGCCAGCACCCGGGCGGGGCCTAGCTCTGGAAACACCATATATTTT	CASTRAGPSSGNTIYF
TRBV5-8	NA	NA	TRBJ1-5	TGTGCCAGCAGCTTGATGCAGGGTCGACCGCCCCAGCATTTT	CASSLMQGRPPQHF
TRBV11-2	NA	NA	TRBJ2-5	TGTGCCAGCAGCTTAGGGGGAGGGGGACATAGACAAGAGACCCAGTACTTC	CASSLGGGGHRQETQYF
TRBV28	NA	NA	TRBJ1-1	TGTGCCAGCAATTCTCCAGGGATTTACACTGAAGCTTTCTTT	CASNSPGIYTEAFF
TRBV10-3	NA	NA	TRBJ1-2	TGTGCCATCAGGGGAGCAGATAACTATGTTGGCTACACCTTC	CAIRGADNYVGYTF
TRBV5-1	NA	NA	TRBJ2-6	TGCGCCAGCAGCTTGTCGGGCTCTGGGGCCAACGTCCTGACTTTC	CASSLSGSGANVLTF
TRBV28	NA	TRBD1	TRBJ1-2	TGTGCCAGCAGTTTGGACAGGATTAACTATGGCTACACCTTC	CASSLDRINYGYTF
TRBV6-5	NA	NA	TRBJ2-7	TGTGCCAGCAGTCACAGGGACGAGCAGTACTTC	CASSHRDEQYF
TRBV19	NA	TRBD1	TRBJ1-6	TGTGCCAGTAGTGTCGGACAGGGTACCTATAATTCACCCCTCCACTTT	CASSVGQGTYNSPLHF
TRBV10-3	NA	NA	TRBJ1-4	TGTGCCATCAAGGGAGAAGGGGGTTGGGAAAAACTGTTTTTT	CAIKGEGGWEKLFF
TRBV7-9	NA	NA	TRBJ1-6	TGTGCCAGCAGCCCTGGGGGGGGATCACCCCTCCACTTT	CASSPGGGSPLHF
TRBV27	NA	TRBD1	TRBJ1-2	TGTGCCAGCAGTATAGGGACAGGGGATGGCTACACCTTC	CASSIGTGDGYTF
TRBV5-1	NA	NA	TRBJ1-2	TGCGCCAGCAGCCAGGATGGGGCGCGGGGCTACACCTTC	CASSQDGARGYTF
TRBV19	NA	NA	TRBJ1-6	TGTGCCAGTAGTATTACGAGGGTAGTAACCAATTCACCCCTCCACTTT	CASSITRVVTNSPLHF
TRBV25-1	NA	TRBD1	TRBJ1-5	TGTGCCAGCAGTGAATTCGGGACAGGGGGCGACAATCAGCCCCAGCATTTT	CASSEFGTGGDNQPQHF
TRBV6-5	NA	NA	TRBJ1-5	TGTGCCAGCAGTAACGGGGGGGCTGGGCAGCCCCAGCATTTT	CASSNGGAGQPQHF
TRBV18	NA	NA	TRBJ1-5	TGTGCCAGCTCACCAGCAGGGGCTTACGATCAGCCCCAGCATTTT	CASSPAGAYDQPQHF
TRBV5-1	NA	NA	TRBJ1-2	TGCGCCAGCAGCTTGGGAGAGTCTACTAACTATGGCTACACCTTC	CASSLGESTNYGYTF
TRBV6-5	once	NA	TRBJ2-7	TGTGCCAGCAGTTACTCAAGTCGAGGTTACGAGCAGTACTTC	CASSYSSRGYEQYF
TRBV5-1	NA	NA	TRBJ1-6	TGCGCCAGCAGCCCGTCTACGGGGGTTAATTCACCCCTCCACTTT	CASSPSTGVNSPLHF
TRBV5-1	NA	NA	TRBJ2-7	TGCGCCAGCAGCTTGGCGGAGGTTACCTACGAGCAGTACTTC	CASSLAEVTYEQYF
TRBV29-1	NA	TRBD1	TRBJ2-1	TGCAGCGCAAGACAGGGGACGGGGAATGAGCAGTTCTTC	CSARQGTGNEQFF
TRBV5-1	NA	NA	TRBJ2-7	TGCGCCAGCAGCTTGACAGAAACGAGCTACGAGCAGTACTTC	CASSLTETSYEQYF
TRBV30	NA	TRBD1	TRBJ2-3	TGTGCCTGGGGGGACAGGGGTCTTGGGACAGATACGCAGTATTTT	CAWGDRGLGTDTQYF
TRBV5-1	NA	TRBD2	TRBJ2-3	TGCGCCAGCAGCTTGGATCTAGCGGGGCCCACAGATACGCAGTATTTT	CASSLDLAGPTDTQYF
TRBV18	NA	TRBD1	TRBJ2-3	TGTGCCAGCTCACTGTCACAGGGGTTCACAGATACGCAGTATTTT	CASSLSQGFTDTQYF
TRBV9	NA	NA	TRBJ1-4	TGTGCCAGCAGCGTAGGTGGGGGGATGGAAAAACTGTTTTTT	CASSVGGGMEKLFF
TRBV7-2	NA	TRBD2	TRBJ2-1	TGTGCCAGCAGGAGTCGACTAGCGGGGGGTCCCTACAATGAGCAGTTCTTC	CASRSRLAGGPYNEQFF
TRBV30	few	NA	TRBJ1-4	TGTGCCTGGAGCCCCGAGGAAAAACTGTTTTTT	CAWSPEEKLFF
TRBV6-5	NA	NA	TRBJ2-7	TGTGCCAGCAGTTACTCGAGGGGAGGAAGCTCCTACGAGCAGTACTTC	CASSYSRGGSSYEQYF
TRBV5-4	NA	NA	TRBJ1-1	TGTGCCAGCAGCTCTCGCGTTCCCGCTGAAGCTTTCTTT	CASSSRVPAEAFF
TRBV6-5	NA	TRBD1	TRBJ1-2	TGTGCCAGCAGCAGGACAGGGTTCTATGGCTACACCTTC	CASSRTGFYGYTF
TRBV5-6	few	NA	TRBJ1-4	TGTGCCAGCAGCTTACTTCAGGGTGACGGGAGTGAAAAACTGTTTTTT	CASSLLQGDGSEKLFF
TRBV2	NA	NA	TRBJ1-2	TGTGCCAGCAGCGTAACAGGGATGACGGATGGCTACACCTTC	CASSVTGMTDGYTF
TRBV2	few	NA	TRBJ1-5	TGTGCCAGCAGTGAACGCGCGATGTTTAGCAATCAGCCCCAGCATTTT	CASSERAMFSNQPQHF